This is a list of T cell receptor beta chains from one sample in a study of blood T cell repertoires in COVID-19. The data were produced by immunoSEQ multiplex PCR, yet TCRdb's version contains in-frame clones alone and is incomplete. This table holds fewer than 300,000 clones, about 93% found once. Sample: PBMCs or T cells enriched from blood (not recorded which). The receptors shown here come from a woman aged 30 to 39 who had recovered from COVID-19. The CDR3 runs from the conserved cysteine through the conserved F or W. The D gene is left open where the match is weak. Clone size, where shown, is once, few, many, or a class for clones that have expanded.

size	J	D	V	CDR3	DNA
.	TRBJ2-7	.	TRBV6-5	CASKAAHEQYF	TGTGCCAGCAAGGCGGCTCACGAGCAGTACTTC
.	TRBJ2-2	TRBD1	TRBV7-3	CASSSRDREHTGELFF	TGTGCCAGCAGCTCCCGGGACAGGGAGCACACCGGGGAGCTGTTTTTT
.	TRBJ2-4	.	TRBV19	CASSSGQTHLAKNIQYF	TGTGCCAGTAGTAGCGGACAGACCCACCTAGCCAAAAACATTCAGTACTTC
.	TRBJ1-5	TRBD1	TRBV28	CASSLSGQALSQPQHF	TGTGCCAGCAGTTTATCGGGACAGGCCTTAAGCCAGCCCCAGCATTTT
.	TRBJ2-3	.	TRBV9	CASSARGGTQYF	TGTGCCAGCAGCGCAAGGGGAGGAACGCAGTATTTT
.	TRBJ1-5	.	TRBV9	CASSAGGNQPQHF	TGTGCCAGCAGCGCCGGTGGCAATCAGCCCCAGCATTTT
.	TRBJ2-1	.	TRBV7-3	CASSSVGGGPTYNEQFF	TGTGCCAGCAGCTCAGTGGGCGGGGGCCCTACCTACAATGAGCAGTTCTTC
.	TRBJ2-1	.	TRBV7-9	CASSLAGSYNEQFF	TGTGCCAGCAGCTTAGCGGGCAGCTACAATGAGCAGTTCTTC
.	TRBJ2-1	.	TRBV27	CASSLRGFPTGNEQFF	TGTGCCAGCAGTTTAAGGGGCTTCCCTACAGGGAATGAGCAGTTCTTC
few	TRBJ1-4	.	TRBV9	CASSAGQATNEKLFF	TGTGCCAGCAGCGCGGGACAAGCAACTAATGAAAAACTGTTTTTT
few	TRBJ2-7	.	TRBV28	CASSLNGPYEQYF	TGTGCCAGCAGTTTAAACGGTCCCTACGAGCAGTACTTC
.	TRBJ2-1	TRBD2	TRBV14	CASSQEAWREFGNEQFF	TGTGCCAGCAGCCAAGAGGCGTGGCGGGAGTTCGGTAATGAGCAGTTCTTC
.	TRBJ2-2	TRBD1	TRBV2	CASNRDRGMNTGELFF	TGTGCCAGCAACCGGGACAGGGGTATGAACACCGGGGAGCTGTTTTTT
.	TRBJ2-5	.	TRBV6-5	CASTPGVKETQYF	TGTGCCAGCACCCCAGGGGTTAAAGAGACCCAGTACTTC
once	TRBJ1-1	TRBD1	TRBV27	CASSRTGRTEAFF	TGTGCCAGCAGTAGGACAGGGAGAACTGAAGCTTTCTTT
.	TRBJ1-1	.	TRBV3-1/TRBV3-2	CASTQQGTEAFF	TGTGCCAGCACCCAGCAGGGCACTGAAGCTTTCTTT
.	TRBJ1-1	TRBD1	TRBV5-1	CASSSLTGGSTEAFF	TGCGCCAGCAGCTCACTAACAGGGGGATCCACTGAAGCTTTCTTT
.	TRBJ1-2	.	TRBV14	CASSPQGSAYGYTF	TGTGCCAGCAGCCCGCAGGGTTCGGCCTATGGCTACACCTTC
.	TRBJ1-5	TRBD1	TRBV4-3	CASSLTGGNQPQHF	TGCGCCAGCAGCCTGACAGGGGGCAATCAGCCCCAGCATTTT
.	TRBJ2-7	TRBD2	TRBV5-1	CASSLGLAGGPDEQYF	TGCGCCAGCAGCTTGGGACTAGCGGGAGGGCCCGACGAGCAGTACTTC
.	TRBJ1-1	.	TRBV6-5	CASRTGRGGAEAFF	TGTGCCAGCAGAACAGGGCGGGGAGGGGCTGAAGCTTTCTTT
.	TRBJ2-3	.	TRBV4-1	CASSFQGLAESTDTQYF	TGCGCCAGCAGCTTTCAGGGGCTAGCGGAAAGCACAGATACGCAGTATTTT
.	TRBJ1-1	.	TRBV7-9	CASSPQRGRGDTEAFF	TGTGCCAGCAGCCCGCAGAGGGGCAGGGGTGACACTGAAGCTTTCTTT
.	TRBJ2-3	.	TRBV5-1	CASKKGASGPFPPPDTQYF	TGCGCCAGCAAAAAGGGGGCTAGCGGGCCCTTCCCGCCCCCAGATACGCAGTATTTT
.	TRBJ1-4	.	TRBV9	CASSGGVSTNEKLFF	TGTGCCAGCAGCGGCGGGGTTTCAACTAATGAAAAACTGTTTTTT
.	TRBJ2-5	.	TRBV14	CASSQRETQYF	TGTGCCAGCAGCCAACGAGAGACCCAGTACTTC
.	TRBJ1-4	.	TRBV4-1	CASSQVTPSTGEKLFF	TGCGCCAGCAGCCAAGTTACGCCCTCGACGGGTGAAAAACTGTTTTTT
.	TRBJ1-6	TRBD1	TRBV7-8	CASSRQDRGNSPLHF	TGTGCCAGCAGCCGCCAGGACAGGGGAAATTCACCCCTCCACTTT
.	TRBJ2-3	.	TRBV28	CASSPTRAVQQYF	TGTGCCAGCAGCCCCACAAGAGCGGTTCAGCAGTATTTT
.	TRBJ1-6	TRBD1	TRBV9	CASSQGTGDSPLHF	TGTGCCAGCAGCCAAGGGACAGGGGATTCACCCCTCCACTTT
.	TRBJ2-5	.	TRBV18	CASSPRLGETQYF	TGTGCCAGCTCACCACGGCTAGGAGAGACCCAGTACTTC
.	TRBJ2-2	TRBD1	TRBV19	CASQDRGNTGELFF	TGTGCCAGTCAAGACAGGGGGAACACCGGGGAGCTGTTTTTT
.	TRBJ2-7	TRBD2	TRBV14	CASSQRTSGNYEQYF	TGTGCCAGCAGCCAAAGGACTAGCGGGAATTACGAGCAGTACTTC
once	TRBJ2-1	TRBD2	TRBV13	CASSPGLAGNEQFF	TGTGCCAGCAGCCCGGGACTAGCGGGAAATGAGCAGTTCTTC
.	TRBJ2-1	.	TRBV6-5	CASRSTGGNEQFF	TGTGCCAGCAGGTCGACAGGTGGGAATGAGCAGTTCTTC
.	TRBJ2-7	TRBD2	TRBV10-3	CAISASGSPYEQYF	TGTGCCATCTCGGCTAGCGGGAGCCCCTACGAGCAGTACTTC
.	TRBJ2-5	.	TRBV5-1	CASSTGSITRFQETQYF	TGCGCCAGCAGCACTGGGTCAATCACGAGGTTTCAAGAGACCCAGTACTTC
.	TRBJ1-1	TRBD1	TRBV10-3	CAINGQGATEAFF	TGTGCCATCAACGGACAGGGGGCCACTGAAGCTTTCTTT
.	TRBJ2-2	.	TRBV10-3	CAIRYTGELFF	TGTGCCATCAGATATACCGGGGAGCTGTTTTTT
.	TRBJ2-7	TRBD2	TRBV7-8	CASRIGGTSYYEQYF	TGTGCCAGCAGGATTGGCGGGACTAGTTACTACGAGCAGTACTTC
once	TRBJ2-2	.	TRBV9	CASSALRPPGPGELFF	TGTGCCAGCAGCGCATTGCGGCCTCCCGGCCCCGGGGAGCTGTTTTTT
.	TRBJ2-2	TRBD1	TRBV30	CAWSVTGGTRPGELFF	TGTGCCTGGAGTGTCACAGGGGGGACCCGCCCCGGGGAGCTGTTTTTT
.	TRBJ1-3	.	TRBV6-2/TRBV6-3	CASSYPGISGNTIYF	TGTGCCAGCAGTTACCCGGGTATCTCTGGAAACACCATATATTTT
.	TRBJ2-1	.	TRBV28	CASSFAGSSYNEQFF	TGTGCCAGCAGTTTTGCGGGAAGCTCCTACAATGAGCAGTTCTTC
.	TRBJ1-2	.	TRBV5-8	CASSLVGEANYGYTF	TGTGCCAGCAGCTTGGTCGGAGAAGCTAACTATGGCTACACCTTC
few	TRBJ1-6	.	TRBV4-1	CASSQGEQGLPLHF	TGCGCCAGCAGCCAAGGAGAACAGGGATTACCCCTCCACTTT
.	TRBJ1-1	TRBD1	TRBV19	CASTAEGGETEAFF	TGTGCCAGTACCGCCGAAGGGGGCGAAACTGAAGCTTTCTTT
.	TRBJ2-7	TRBD2	TRBV5-5	CASSSTSGAYEQYF	TGTGCCAGCAGCTCGACTAGCGGTGCCTACGAGCAGTACTTC
once	TRBJ1-6	.	TRBV7-9	CASNRGGDSPLHF	TGTGCCAGCAACCGAGGCGGCGACTCACCCCTCCACTTT
.	TRBJ1-6	TRBD1	TRBV3-1/TRBV3-2	CASSQLGTGVYSPLHF	TGTGCCAGCAGCCAACTCGGGACAGGGGTTTATTCACCCCTCCACTTT
.	TRBJ1-4	TRBD1	TRBV11-2	CASSSGGATNEKLFF	TGTGCCAGCAGCTCAGGGGGTGCAACTAATGAAAAACTGTTTTTT
.	TRBJ1-1	.	TRBV30	CAWSLFLASEAFF	TGTGCCTGGAGCCTTTTCCTTGCGTCTGAAGCTTTCTTT
few	TRBJ2-1	.	TRBV28	CASSLYGDEQFF	TGTGCCAGCAGTTTATATGGAGATGAGCAGTTCTTC
few	TRBJ2-7	.	TRBV6-4	CNYPGVSYEQYF	TGTAATTACCCAGGCGTCTCCTACGAGCAGTACTTC
.	TRBJ1-1	.	TRBV19	CATAPDGNTEAFF	TGTGCCACAGCGCCAGACGGGAACACTGAAGCTTTCTTT